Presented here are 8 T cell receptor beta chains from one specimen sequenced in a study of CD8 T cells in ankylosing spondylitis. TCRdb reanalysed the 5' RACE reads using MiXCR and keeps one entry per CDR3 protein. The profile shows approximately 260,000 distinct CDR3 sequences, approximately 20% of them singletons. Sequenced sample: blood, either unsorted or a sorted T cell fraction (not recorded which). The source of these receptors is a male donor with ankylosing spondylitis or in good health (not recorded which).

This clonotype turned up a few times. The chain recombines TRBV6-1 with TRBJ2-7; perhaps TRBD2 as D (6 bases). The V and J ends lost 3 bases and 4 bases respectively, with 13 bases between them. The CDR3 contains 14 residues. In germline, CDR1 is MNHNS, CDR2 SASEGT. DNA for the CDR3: TGTGCCAGCAGTGAGAGGGCGGAGGGGTACGAGCAGTACTTC. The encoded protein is CASSERAEGYEQYF.

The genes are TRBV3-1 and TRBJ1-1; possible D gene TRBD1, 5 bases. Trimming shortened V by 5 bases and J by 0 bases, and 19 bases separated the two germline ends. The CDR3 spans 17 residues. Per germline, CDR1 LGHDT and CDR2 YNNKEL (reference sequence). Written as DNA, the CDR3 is TGTGCCAGCAGCTATCAAGTTGGGGCAGGGATGAACACTGAAGCTTTCTTT. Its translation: CASSYQVGAGMNTEAFF.

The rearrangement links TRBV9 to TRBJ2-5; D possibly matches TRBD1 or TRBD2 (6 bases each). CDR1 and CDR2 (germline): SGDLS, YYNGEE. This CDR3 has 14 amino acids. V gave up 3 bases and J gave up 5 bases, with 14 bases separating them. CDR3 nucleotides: TGTGCCAGCAGCGCCTCGGGGGCTAGGGAGACCCAGTACTTC. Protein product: CASSASGARETQYF.

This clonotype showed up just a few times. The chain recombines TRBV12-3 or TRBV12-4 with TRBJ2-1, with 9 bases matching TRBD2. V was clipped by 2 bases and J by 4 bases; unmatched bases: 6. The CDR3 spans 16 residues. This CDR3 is CASSLMAGGDYNEQFF. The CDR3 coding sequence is TGTGCCAGCAGTTTAATGGCGGGGGGGGATTACAATGAGCAGTTCTTC.

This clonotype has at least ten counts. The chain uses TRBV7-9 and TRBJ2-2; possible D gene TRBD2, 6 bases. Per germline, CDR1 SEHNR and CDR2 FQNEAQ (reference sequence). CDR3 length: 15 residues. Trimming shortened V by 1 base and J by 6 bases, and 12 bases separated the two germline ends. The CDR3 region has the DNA TGTGCCAGCAGCTTAGGCTACGGCGGGGCCGGGGAGCTGTTTTTT. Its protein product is CASSLGYGGAGELFF.

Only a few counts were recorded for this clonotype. The CDR3: CASSFLGTSGRALYNEQFF. The CDR3 DNA reads TGCGCCAGCAGCTTCCTGGGGACTAGCGGGAGGGCCCTCTACAATGAGCAGTTCTTC. This chain links TRBV5-1 with TRBJ2-1; TRBD2 agrees at 16 bases. The germline V gene has CDR1 SGHRS and CDR2 YFSETQ. The CDR3 loop spans 19 amino acids. The trim removed 2 bases at V and 3 bases at J, leaving 8 bases unmatched.

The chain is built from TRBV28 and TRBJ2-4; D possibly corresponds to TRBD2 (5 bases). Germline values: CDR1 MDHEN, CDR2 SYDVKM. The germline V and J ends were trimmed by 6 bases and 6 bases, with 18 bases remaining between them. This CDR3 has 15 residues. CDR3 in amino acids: CASSLPETGGNIQYF. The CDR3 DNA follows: TGTGCCAGCAGCCTTCCTGAGACTGGAGGAAACATTCAGTACTTC.

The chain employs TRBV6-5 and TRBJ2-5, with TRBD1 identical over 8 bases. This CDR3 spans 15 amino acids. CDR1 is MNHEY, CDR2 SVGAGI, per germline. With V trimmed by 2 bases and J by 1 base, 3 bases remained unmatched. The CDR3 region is CASSYQGATQETQYF. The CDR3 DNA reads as TGTGCCAGCAGTTACCAGGGGGCGACCCAAGAGACCCAGTACTTC.